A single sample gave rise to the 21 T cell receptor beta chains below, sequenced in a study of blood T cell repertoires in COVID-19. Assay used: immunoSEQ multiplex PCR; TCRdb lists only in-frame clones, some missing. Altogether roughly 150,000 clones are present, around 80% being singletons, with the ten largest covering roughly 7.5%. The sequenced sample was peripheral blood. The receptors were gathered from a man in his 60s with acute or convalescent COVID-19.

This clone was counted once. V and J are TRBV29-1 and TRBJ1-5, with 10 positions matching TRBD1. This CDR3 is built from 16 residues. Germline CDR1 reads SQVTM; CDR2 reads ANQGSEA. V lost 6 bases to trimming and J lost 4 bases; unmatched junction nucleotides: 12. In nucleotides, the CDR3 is TGCAGCGTGACCTGGGGACAGGGGTCCATTAATCAGCCCCAGCATTTT. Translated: CSVTWGQGSINQPQHF.

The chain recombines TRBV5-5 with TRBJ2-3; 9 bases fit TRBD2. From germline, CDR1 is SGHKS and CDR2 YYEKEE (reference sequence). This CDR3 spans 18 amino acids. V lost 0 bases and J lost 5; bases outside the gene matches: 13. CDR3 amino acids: CASSLARGLALGGDTQYF. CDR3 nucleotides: TGTGCCAGCAGCTTGGCGAGGGGACTAGCTCTTGGTGGAGATACGCAGTATTTT.

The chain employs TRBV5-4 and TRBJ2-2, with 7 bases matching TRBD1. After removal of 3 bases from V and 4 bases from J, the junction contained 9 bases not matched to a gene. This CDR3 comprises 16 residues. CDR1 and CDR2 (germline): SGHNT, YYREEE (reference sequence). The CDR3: CASSSEVDRITGELFF. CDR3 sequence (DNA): TGTGCCAGCAGCTCCGAAGTGGACAGGATCACCGGGGAGCTGTTTTTT.

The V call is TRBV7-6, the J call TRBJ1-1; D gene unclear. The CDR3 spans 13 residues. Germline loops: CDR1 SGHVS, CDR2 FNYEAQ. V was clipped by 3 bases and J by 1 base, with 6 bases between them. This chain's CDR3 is CASSFGGNTEAFF. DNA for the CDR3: TGTGCCAGCAGCTTTGGAGGGAACACTGAAGCTTTCTTT.

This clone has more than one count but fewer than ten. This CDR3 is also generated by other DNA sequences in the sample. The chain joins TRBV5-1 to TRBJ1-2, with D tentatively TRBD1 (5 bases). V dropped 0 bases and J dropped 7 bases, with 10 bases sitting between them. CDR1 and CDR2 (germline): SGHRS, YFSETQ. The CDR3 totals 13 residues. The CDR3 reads CASSLAGRGGYTF. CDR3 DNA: TGCGCCAGCAGCTTGGCCGGTAGGGGTGGCTACACCTTC.

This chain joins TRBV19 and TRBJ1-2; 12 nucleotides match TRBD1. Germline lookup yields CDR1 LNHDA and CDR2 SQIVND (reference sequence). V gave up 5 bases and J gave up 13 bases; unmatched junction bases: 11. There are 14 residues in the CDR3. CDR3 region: CASSWDRGQANGTF. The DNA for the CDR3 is TGTGCCAGTAGTTGGGACAGGGGGCAGGCGAACGGCACCTTC.

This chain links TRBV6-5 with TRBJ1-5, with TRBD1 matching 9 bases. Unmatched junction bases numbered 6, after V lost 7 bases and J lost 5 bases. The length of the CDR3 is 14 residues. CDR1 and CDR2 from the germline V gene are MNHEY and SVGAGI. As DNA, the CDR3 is TGTGCCAGCACCGGACAGGGGTTGGATCAGCCCCAGCATTTT. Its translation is CASTGQGLDQPQHF.

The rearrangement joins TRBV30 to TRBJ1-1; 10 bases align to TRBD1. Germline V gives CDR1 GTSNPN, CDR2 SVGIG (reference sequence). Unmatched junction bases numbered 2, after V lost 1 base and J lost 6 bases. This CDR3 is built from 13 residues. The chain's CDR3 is CAWSGGTGAEAFF. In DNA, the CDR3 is TGTGCCTGGAGTGGGGGGACAGGGGCTGAAGCTTTCTTT. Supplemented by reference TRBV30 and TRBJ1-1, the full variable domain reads SQTIHQWPATLVQPVGSPLSLECTVEGTSNPNLYWYRQAAGRGLQLLFYSVGIGQISSEVPQNLSASRPQDRQFILSSKKLLLSDSGFYLCAWSGGTGAEAFFGQGTRLTVV.

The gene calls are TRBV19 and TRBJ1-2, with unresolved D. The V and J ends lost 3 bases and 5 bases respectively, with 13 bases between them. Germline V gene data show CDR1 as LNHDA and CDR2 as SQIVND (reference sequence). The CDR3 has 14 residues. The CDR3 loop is CASSITGGEYGYTF. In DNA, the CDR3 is TGTGCCAGTAGTATCACCGGAGGCGAGTATGGCTACACCTTC.

The CDR3 is CASSQTRGLGETQYF. The CDR3 region has the DNA TGCGCCAGCAGTCAAACCAGGGGGCTCGGAGAGACCCAGTACTTC. The J gene is TRBJ2-5, the V gene TRBV10-1, with TRBD1 matching 8 bases. The germline V gene has CDR1 WNHNN and CDR2 SYGVQD (reference sequence). The CDR3 loop spans 15 amino acids. Losses at the gene ends were 5 bases for V and 4 bases for J; bases not matched to a gene: 9.

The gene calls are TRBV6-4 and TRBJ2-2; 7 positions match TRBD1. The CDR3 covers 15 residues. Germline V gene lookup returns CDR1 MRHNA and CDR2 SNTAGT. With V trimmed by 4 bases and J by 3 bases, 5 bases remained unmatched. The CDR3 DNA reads TGTGCCAGCAGTGCCCTAGGGGGCCACACCGGGGAGCTGTTTTTT. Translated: CASSALGGHTGELFF.

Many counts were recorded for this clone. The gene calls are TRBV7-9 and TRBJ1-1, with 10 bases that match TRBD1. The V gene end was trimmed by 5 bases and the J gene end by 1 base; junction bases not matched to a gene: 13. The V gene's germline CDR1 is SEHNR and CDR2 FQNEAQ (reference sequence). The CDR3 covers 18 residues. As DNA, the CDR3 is TGTGCCAGCAGCGGGCGGGACAGGGGCTGGGACGGGAACACTGAAGCTTTCTTT. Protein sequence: CASSGRDRGWDGNTEAFF.

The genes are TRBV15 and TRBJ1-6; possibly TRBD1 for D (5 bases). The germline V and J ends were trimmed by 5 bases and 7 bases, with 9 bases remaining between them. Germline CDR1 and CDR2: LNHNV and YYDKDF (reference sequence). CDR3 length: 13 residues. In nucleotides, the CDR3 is TGTGCCACCAGCCGACAGACCAATTCACCCCTCCACTTT. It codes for CATSRQTNSPLHF.

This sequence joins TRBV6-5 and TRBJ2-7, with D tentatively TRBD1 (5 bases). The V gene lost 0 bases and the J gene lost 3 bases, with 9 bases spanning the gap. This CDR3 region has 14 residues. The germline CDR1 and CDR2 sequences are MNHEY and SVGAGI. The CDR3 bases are TGTGCCAGCAGTTACTCGAGACAGAACTACGAGCAGTACTTC. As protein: CASSYSRQNYEQYF.

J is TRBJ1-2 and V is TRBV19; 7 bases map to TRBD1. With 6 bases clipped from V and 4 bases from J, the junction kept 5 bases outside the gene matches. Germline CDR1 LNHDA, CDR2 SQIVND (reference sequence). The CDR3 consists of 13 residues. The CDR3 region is CASRSTGVYGYTF. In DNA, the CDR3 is TGTGCCAGTAGGTCAACAGGGGTCTATGGCTACACCTTC.

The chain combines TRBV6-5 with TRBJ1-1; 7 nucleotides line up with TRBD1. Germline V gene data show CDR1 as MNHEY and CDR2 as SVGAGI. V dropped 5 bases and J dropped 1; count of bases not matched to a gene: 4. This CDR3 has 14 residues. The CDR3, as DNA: TGTGCCAGCAGTCCCAGGACAGGGAACACTGAAGCTTTCTTT. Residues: CASSPRTGNTEAFF.

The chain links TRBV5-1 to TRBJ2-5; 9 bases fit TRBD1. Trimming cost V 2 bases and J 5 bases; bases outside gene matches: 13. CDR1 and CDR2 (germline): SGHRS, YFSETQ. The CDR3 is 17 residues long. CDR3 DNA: TGCGCCAGCAGCTTAGTGCCACAGGGGGCAGGAGGGGAGACCCAGTACTTC. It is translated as CASSLVPQGAGGETQYF. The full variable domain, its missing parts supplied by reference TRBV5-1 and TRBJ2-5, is KAGVTQTPRYLIKTRGQQVTLSCSPISGHRSVSWYQQTPGQGLQFLFEYFSETQRNKGNFPGRFSGRQFSNSRSEMNVSTLELGDSALYLCASSLVPQGAGGETQYFGPGTRLLVL.

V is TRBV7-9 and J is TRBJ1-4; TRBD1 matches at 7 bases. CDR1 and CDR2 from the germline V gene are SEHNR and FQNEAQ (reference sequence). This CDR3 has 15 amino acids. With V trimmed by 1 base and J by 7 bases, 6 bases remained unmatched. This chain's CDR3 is CASSLGGEGAEKLFF. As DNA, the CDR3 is TGTGCCAGCAGCTTAGGGGGAGAGGGGGCTGAAAAACTGTTTTTT. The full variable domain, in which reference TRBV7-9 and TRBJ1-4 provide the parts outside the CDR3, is DTGVSQNPRHKITKRGQNVTFRCDPISEHNRLYWYRQTLGQGPEFLTYFQNEAQLEKSRLLSDRFSAERPKGSFSTLEIQRTEQGDSAMYLCASSLGGEGAEKLFFGSGTQLSVL.

The CDR3 spells CASSLSWQGALEQYF. Written as DNA, the CDR3 is TGTGCCAGCAGTTTATCGTGGCAGGGGGCGCTTGAGCAGTACTTC. J is TRBJ2-7 and V is TRBV27; 8 nucleotides match TRBD1. With 0 bases clipped from V and 7 bases from J, the junction kept 8 bases outside the gene matches. CDR3 length: 15 amino acids. CDR1 and CDR2 (germline): MNHEY, SMNVEV (reference sequence).

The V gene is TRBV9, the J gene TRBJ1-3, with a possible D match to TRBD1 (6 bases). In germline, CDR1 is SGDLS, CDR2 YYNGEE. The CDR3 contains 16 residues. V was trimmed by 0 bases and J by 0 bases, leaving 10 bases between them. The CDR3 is CASSVDRARSGNTIYF. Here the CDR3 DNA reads TGTGCCAGCAGCGTAGACAGGGCCCGCTCTGGAAACACCATATATTTT.

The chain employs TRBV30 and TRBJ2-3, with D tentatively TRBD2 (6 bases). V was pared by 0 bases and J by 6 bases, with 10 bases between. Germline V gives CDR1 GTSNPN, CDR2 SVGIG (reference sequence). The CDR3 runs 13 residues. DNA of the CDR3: TGTGCCTGGAGTGTCGGTGGGGGGGATACGCAGTATTTT. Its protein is CAWSVGGGDTQYF.